These 19 T cell receptor beta chains came from one sample sequenced in a study of response to subunit inactivated influenza vaccine. From the RT-PCR reads, TCRdb called clonotypes with MiXCR, one entry per CDR3 protein. Altogether some 800,000 distinct CDR3 sequences are present, around 20% being singletons, with the ten largest covering roughly a tenth. The sample was PBMCs from blood, taken 5 days after vaccination. The receptor set was obtained from a man in his fifties or sixties who received an inactivated influenza vaccine.

This clonotype came up a few times. An end of the junction differs from the germline gene, which may be a read error. CDR3 coding DNA: TGTGCCAGCACTTTAGCGAGGACCTACAATGAGCAGTTCTTC. As protein: CASTLARTYNEQFF. The chain couples TRBV12-3 or TRBV12-4 to TRBJ2-1, with D possibly being TRBD2 (5 bases). The CDR3 spans 14 residues.

The chain links TRBV10-3 to TRBJ2-2, with 13 bases aligning to TRBD2. Germline V gene sequence: CDR1 ENHRY, CDR2 SYGVKD. V shed 4 bases, J shed 7 bases, and the junction held 6 bases outside the gene matches. The CDR3 runs 16 residues. CDR3 amino acids: CAISGGLAGVHGELFF. In DNA form, the CDR3 reads TGTGCCATCAGTGGTGGACTAGCGGGAGTTCACGGGGAGCTGTTTTTT.

The chain joins TRBV10-1 to TRBJ2-7, with TRBD1 matching 12 bases. With V trimmed by 4 bases and J by 0 bases, 10 bases remained unmatched. The CDR3 has 18 residues. Germline V gene lookup returns CDR1 WNHNN and CDR2 SYGVQD (reference sequence). The DNA for the CDR3 is TGCGCCAGCAGTGTCGGGACAGGGGGCTTCCCGAGCTCCTACGAGCAGTACTTC. The encoded protein is CASSVGTGGFPSSYEQYF.

The chain has TRBV5-6 and TRBJ1-2; D perhaps matches TRBD1 (5 bases). V shed 0 bases and J shed 8 bases, with 11 bases lying between them. The germline V gene encodes CDR1 SGHDT and CDR2 YYEEEE. The CDR3 is made up of 13 amino acids. Written as DNA, the CDR3 is TGTGCCAGCAGCTTGGGAGGGACTATCGGCTACACCTTC. This encodes CASSLGGTIGYTF.

This sequence joins TRBV18 and TRBJ2-7; 13 positions agree with TRBD2. Germline V gene lookup returns CDR1 KGHSH and CDR2 LQKENI. The CDR3 is made up of 16 amino acids. With V trimmed by 5 bases and J by 4 bases, 8 bases remained unmatched. CDR3 bases: TGTGCCAGCTCAACCAGGACTAGCGGGAGCACTTACGAGCAGTACTTC. Translating gives CASSTRTSGSTYEQYF.

The J gene is TRBJ2-1, the V gene TRBV5-1; D might be TRBD1 or TRBD2, each matching 6 bases. In germline, CDR1 is SGHRS, CDR2 YFSETQ. CDR3 length equals 14 residues. Trimming took 4 bases from V and 4 from J, leaving 12 bases between them. The CDR3 DNA is TGCGCCAGCAGCACCGCGGGGACATACAATGAGCAGTTCTTC. Protein: CASSTAGTYNEQFF.

The chain has TRBV6-2 or TRBV6-3 and TRBJ2-3; 12 bases fit TRBD2. In germline, CDR1 is MNHEY, CDR2 SVGEGT. This CDR3 contains 20 residues. The junction had 13 bases not matched to a gene; V was cut back by 2 bases and J by 1 base. As DNA, the CDR3 is TGTGCCAGCAGTTACCTCGGACTAGCGGGACAAAGCCCTTGCACAGATACGCAGTATTTT. Protein: CASSYLGLAGQSPCTDTQYF.

The chain couples TRBV28 to TRBJ2-1, with 13 bases fitting TRBD2. The CDR3 totals 17 residues. In germline, CDR1 is MDHEN, CDR2 SYDVKM. Trimming at V came to 5 bases and at J to 1 base, leaving 5 bases not matched to a gene. The DNA for the CDR3 is TGTGCCAGCAGTGGGACTAGCGGGATTCGATCCTACAATGAGCAGTTCTTC. Its translation: CASSGTSGIRSYNEQFF.

In this sample, this clonotype turned up a few times. The rearrangement links TRBV4-1 to TRBJ1-2, with 8 nucleotides matching TRBD1. V trimming: 1 base; J trimming: 4 bases; junction bases outside the gene matches: 8. Germline V CDR1 and CDR2: MGHRA, YSYEKL. The CDR3 consists of 16 residues. Here the CDR3 reads CASSQVRGQTVYGYTF. The CDR3 DNA is TGCGCCAGCAGCCAAGTCAGGGGGCAGACAGTCTATGGCTACACCTTC.

This chain connects TRBV7-9 to TRBJ2-7, with 9 bases matching TRBD2. Germline CDR1 is SEHNR and CDR2 is FQNEAQ (reference sequence). The J segment lost 5 bases and the V segment lost 3 bases, leaving 14 bases of the junction unmatched. The CDR3 contains 17 residues. CDR3 protein: CASSFLKASGIVNEQYF. The CDR3 region has the DNA TGTGCCAGCAGCTTTCTGAAGGCTAGCGGGATCGTCAACGAGCAGTACTTC.

A few counts support this clonotype. This chain links TRBV20-1 with TRBJ1-6; a weak D match, TRBD1 (6 bases). The CDR3 length is 13 residues. With 6 bases removed from V and 6 bases from J, the gap between germline ends came to 12 bases. Germline CDR1 DFQATT, CDR2 SNEGSKA (reference sequence). The chain's CDR3 is CSASTGFNSPLHF. The CDR3 coding sequence is TGCAGTGCCTCGACAGGCTTTAATTCACCCCTCCACTTT.

The table lists this clonotype with a few counts. This chain links TRBV9 with TRBJ2-1; D possibly corresponds to TRBD2 (7 bases). This CDR3 contains 16 residues. V was cut by 1 base and J by 8 bases, with 19 bases left in between. In germline, CDR1 is SGDLS, CDR2 YYNGEE. This chain's CDR3 is CASSVYGGPTRHEQFF. CDR3 in DNA: TGTGCCAGCAGCGTATACGGGGGGCCGACCCGCCATGAGCAGTTCTTC.

This clonotype was counted between two and nine times. The CDR3 DNA is TGTGCCAGCAGTTACTCCGGAATCCCCTCTAGCACAGATACGCAGTATTTT. As protein: CASSYSGIPSSTDTQYF. The rearrangement links TRBV6-5 to TRBJ2-3; D call uncertain. The CDR3 has 17 residues. CDR1 is MNHEY, CDR2 SVGAGI, per germline. V was trimmed by 0 bases and J by 0 bases, leaving 13 bases between them.

In this sample, this clonotype turned up many times. The genes are TRBV12-3 or TRBV12-4 and TRBJ2-2, with 8 bases lining up with TRBD1. The CDR3 length is 16 residues. J gave up 0 bases and V 6 bases, and 6 bases lay outside the gene matches. CDR3 DNA sequence: TGTGCCAGCAGCCCTCAGGGGGCGCCGAACACCGGGGAGCTGTTTTTT. Its translation: CASSPQGAPNTGELFF.

Many counts were recorded for this clonotype. The chain links TRBV11-2 to TRBJ2-1; D may be TRBD2 (6 bases). Germline V gene sequence: CDR1 SGHAT, CDR2 FQNNGV. The CDR3 spans 15 residues. The V end was cut by 5 bases, the J end by 2 bases, with 13 bases between. This CDR3 is CASSNRENPYNEQFF. For the CDR3, the DNA is TGTGCCAGCAGCAATCGGGAGAACCCCTACAATGAGCAGTTCTTC.

This clonotype was seen a few times. The J gene is TRBJ2-3, the V gene TRBV5-1; possibly TRBD2 for D (5 bases). V lost 1 base, J lost 2 bases, and 8 bases lay in between. Germline CDR1 reads SGHRS; CDR2 reads YFSETQ. There are 14 residues in the CDR3. The CDR3 nucleotides are TGCGCCAGCAGCTTGAGCGGTATCACAGATACGCAGTATTTT. Amino acids: CASSLSGITDTQYF. Together with reference TRBV5-1 and TRBJ2-3, the CDR3 gives the full variable domain: KAGVTQTPRYLIKTRGQQVTLSCSPISGHRSVSWYQQTPGQGLQFLFEYFSETQRNKGNFPGRFSGRQFSNSRSEMNVSTLELGDSALYLCASSLSGITDTQYFGPGTRLTVL.

This clonotype was seen many times. The rearrangement joins TRBV20-1 to TRBJ2-7; D may be TRBD2 (6 bases). The CDR3 is 14 residues long. Looked up from germline, CDR1 is DFQATT and CDR2 is SNEGSKA (reference sequence). V was pared by 3 bases and J by 2 bases, with 14 bases between. This chain's CDR3 is CSASTPGEAYEQYF. Written as DNA, the CDR3 is TGCAGTGCTAGTACTCCGGGAGAGGCCTACGAGCAGTACTTC.

V gene TRBV12-3 or TRBV12-4 combines with J gene TRBJ2-2; D is ambiguous. This CDR3 region has 14 residues. V lost 6 bases to trimming and J lost 4 bases, with 12 bases between them. The CDR3 bases are TGTGCCAGCAGACCAGACACTCTCACCGGGGAGCTGTTTTTT. Its translation: CASRPDTLTGELFF.

This clonotype occurred a few times. This chain uses TRBV7-2 with TRBJ1-2; D perhaps matches TRBD1 (6 bases). CDR1 and CDR2 (germline): SGHTA, FQGNSA. Trimming stripped 2 bases from V and 1 base from J, with 17 bases between. CDR3 length: 17 amino acids. The CDR3 sequence: CASSLFLGADLNYGYTF. The CDR3 DNA sequence: TGTGCCAGCAGCTTATTTCTGGGGGCCGATCTTAACTATGGCTACACCTTC.